A selection of T cell receptor beta chains follows, all from one sample in a study of T cells in Graves' hyperthyroidism and ophthalmopathy. TCRdb re-called the multiplex PCR reads with MiXCR, one entry per CDR3 protein. This sample has a few hundred thousand distinct CDR3 sequences; roughly 15% occur once, and the top ten carry 20%. Source material: blood. The receptors were gathered from a woman aged 25 to 39 with Graves' ophthalmopathy. The CDR3 runs from the conserved cysteine through the conserved F or W. The order of the fields is clone size, V gene, D gene, J gene, CDR3 protein, CDR3 DNA. A D gene is named only where the DNA matches it firmly. Clone sizes are given selectively: once, few, many, or a class where the clone is expanded.

clone size: many; V gene: TRBV7-2; D gene: .; J gene: TRBJ1-6; CDR3 protein: CASSFREISYNSPLHF; CDR3 DNA: TGTGCCAGCAGCTTCAGGGAGATCTCCTATAATTCACCCCTCCACTTT
clone size: many; V gene: TRBV20-1; D gene: TRBD2; J gene: TRBJ2-3; CDR3 protein: CSARHTGLEGRNTQYF; CDR3 DNA: TGCAGTGCTAGACACACTGGACTAGAAGGTCGCAATACGCAGTATTTT
clone size: many; V gene: TRBV27; D gene: .; J gene: TRBJ1-5; CDR3 protein: CASSPLAGPSHQPQHF; CDR3 DNA: TGTGCCAGCAGTCCTCTGGCCGGGCCGTCGCATCAGCCCCAGCATTTT
clone size: many; V gene: TRBV5-5; D gene: .; J gene: TRBJ2-7; CDR3 protein: CASSLTPGSEQYF; CDR3 DNA: TGTGCCAGCAGCTTGACCCCGGGGAGCGAGCAGTACTTC
clone size: many; V gene: TRBV20-1; D gene: TRBD1; J gene: TRBJ2-3; CDR3 protein: CSAVEGQGYTDTQYF; CDR3 DNA: TGCAGTGCCGTCGAGGGACAGGGTTACACAGATACGCAGTATTTT
clone size: few; V gene: TRBV24-1; D gene: .; J gene: TRBJ2-3; CDR3 protein: CATSEAGWSTTDTQYF; CDR3 DNA: TGTGCCACCAGTGAAGCCGGGTGGTCTACCACAGATACGCAGTATTTT
clone size: many; V gene: TRBV12-3/TRBV12-4; D gene: .; J gene: TRBJ2-7; CDR3 protein: CASTYGPAFYEQYF; CDR3 DNA: TGTGCCTCCACTTATGGGCCCGCATTCTACGAGCAGTACTTC
clone size: .; V gene: TRBV7-3; D gene: TRBD1; J gene: TRBJ1-1; CDR3 protein: CASSLTPGQGLAEAFF; CDR3 DNA: TGTGCCAGCAGCTTAACCCCGGGACAGGGATTAGCTGAAGCTTTCTTT
clone size: many; V gene: TRBV20-1; D gene: TRBD1; J gene: TRBJ2-1; CDR3 protein: CSARDVGTGNRQFF; CDR3 DNA: TGCAGTGCTAGAGATGTGGGGACAGGGAATAGGCAGTTCTTC
clone size: .; V gene: TRBV10-3; D gene: TRBD1; J gene: TRBJ1-1; CDR3 protein: CAISESKGAPTEAFF; CDR3 DNA: TGTGCCATCAGTGAGTCGAAGGGGGCCCCCACTGAAGCTTTCTTT
clone size: many; V gene: TRBV11-3; D gene: TRBD2; J gene: TRBJ2-1; CDR3 protein: CASSLEEVAGYNEQFF; CDR3 DNA: TGTGCCAGCAGCTTAGAGGAGGTAGCGGGGTACAATGAGCAGTTCTTC
clone size: few; V gene: TRBV20-1; D gene: .; J gene: TRBJ2-1; CDR3 protein: CSADTTGFKEFF; CDR3 DNA: TGCAGTGCGGACACGACAGGATTCAAGGAGTTCTTC
clone size: many; V gene: TRBV6-1; D gene: .; J gene: TRBJ1-1; CDR3 protein: CASRSRQDHEAFF; CDR3 DNA: TGTGCCAGCAGATCTAGGCAGGATCATGAAGCTTTCTTT
clone size: many; V gene: TRBV12-3/TRBV12-4; D gene: .; J gene: TRBJ1-5; CDR3 protein: CASSWGAQPQHF; CDR3 DNA: TGTGCCAGCAGTTGGGGAGCTCAGCCCCAGCATTTT
clone size: many; V gene: TRBV11-2; D gene: .; J gene: TRBJ1-6; CDR3 protein: CASDYGRGNSPLHF; CDR3 DNA: TGTGCCAGCGATTACGGCAGGGGTAATTCACCCCTCCACTTT
clone size: many; V gene: TRBV12-3/TRBV12-4; D gene: .; J gene: TRBJ2-1; CDR3 protein: CASSSLGTTEGEQFF; CDR3 DNA: TGTGCCAGCAGTTCTCTGGGTACCACGGAGGGTGAGCAGTTCTTC
clone size: many; V gene: TRBV2; D gene: .; J gene: TRBJ1-2; CDR3 protein: CASSPSSSGPYGYTF; CDR3 DNA: TGTGCCAGCAGTCCCTCCTCTTCAGGACCCTATGGCTACACCTTC
clone size: few; V gene: TRBV7-8; D gene: .; J gene: TRBJ1-1; CDR3 protein: CASSETGTEAFF; CDR3 DNA: TGTGCCAGCAGCGAAACAGGGACTGAAGCTTTCTTT
clone size: many; V gene: TRBV3-1; D gene: TRBD1; J gene: TRBJ2-6; CDR3 protein: CASSRSQGVQGARGANVLTF; CDR3 DNA: TGTGCCAGCAGCCGCTCCCAAGGGGTCCAGGGGGCGCGAGGGGCCAACGTCCTGACTTTC
clone size: .; V gene: TRBV6-1; D gene: .; J gene: TRBJ1-2; CDR3 protein: CASSEVSGDSGYTF; CDR3 DNA: TGTGCCAGCAGTGAAGTGTCAGGGGATAGTGGCTACACCTTC
clone size: many; V gene: TRBV7-2; D gene: TRBD1; J gene: TRBJ2-1; CDR3 protein: CASSNRDRYNEQFF; CDR3 DNA: TGTGCCAGCAGCAACCGGGACAGATACAATGAGCAGTTCTTC
clone size: many; V gene: TRBV27; D gene: TRBD1; J gene: TRBJ2-7; CDR3 protein: CASSPRTGLVEQYF; CDR3 DNA: TGTGCCAGCAGTCCGCGGACAGGTTTGGTGGAGCAGTACTTC
clone size: many; V gene: TRBV2; D gene: .; J gene: TRBJ2-7; CDR3 protein: CASSPLYEQYF; CDR3 DNA: TGTGCCAGCAGTCCCCTCTACGAGCAGTACTTC
clone size: few; V gene: TRBV27; D gene: .; J gene: TRBJ2-1; CDR3 protein: CASSLLTATYNEQFF; CDR3 DNA: TGTGCCAGCAGTTTATTGACGGCTACCTACAATGAGCAGTTCTTC
clone size: many; V gene: TRBV12-3/TRBV12-4; D gene: .; J gene: TRBJ1-3; CDR3 protein: CASRNRTPAGNTIYF; CDR3 DNA: TGTGCCAGCAGAAACCGGACCCCTGCGGGAAACACCATATATTTT
clone size: many; V gene: TRBV7-9; D gene: TRBD1; J gene: TRBJ1-1; CDR3 protein: CASSPAGTGAQTEAFF; CDR3 DNA: TGTGCCAGCAGCCCCGCCGGGACAGGGGCTCAGACTGAAGCTTTCTTT
clone size: many; V gene: TRBV4-2; D gene: TRBD2; J gene: TRBJ2-7; CDR3 protein: CASSQFLGTSGGAVEQYF; CDR3 DNA: TGTGCCAGCAGCCAATTCCTAGGGACTAGCGGGGGGGCGGTCGAGCAGTACTTC
clone size: many; V gene: TRBV19; D gene: TRBD2; J gene: TRBJ2-1; CDR3 protein: CASSRSGVTYNEQFF; CDR3 DNA: TGTGCCAGTAGTAGGAGCGGGGTCACCTACAATGAGCAGTTCTTC
clone size: .; V gene: TRBV19; D gene: .; J gene: TRBJ1-4; CDR3 protein: CASSTFLDGEKLFF; CDR3 DNA: TGTGCCAGTAGTACTTTCCTGGACGGAGAAAAACTGTTTTTT